This T cell receptor (beta chain) was captured in a study of blood T cell repertoires in COVID-19. In the original workflow: The assay estimated nucleated cells by amplifying reference gene primers. The method was immunoSEQ multiplex PCR; TCRdb's version includes in-frame clones alone and lacks a portion of them. Clonal size and the V and J genes are those of that table, whereas D and trimming came from the DNA. The sample has about 270,000 clones; about 89% are singletons. CDR1 and CDR2 (germline): KGHSH, LQKENI. The CDR3 is made up of 16 amino acids. V was cut by 2 bases and J by 7 bases, with 18 bases left in between.

Input material: peripheral blood. The V and J genes are TRBV18 and TRBJ2-1; perhaps TRBD2 as D (5 bases). This sequence was found in a man aged 40-49 years with active or convalescent COVID-19. CDR3 nucleotides: TGTGCCAGCTCACCAAAGGGAGAAAGGATTTCGAATGAGCAGTTCTTC. Protein: CASSPKGERISNEQFF.